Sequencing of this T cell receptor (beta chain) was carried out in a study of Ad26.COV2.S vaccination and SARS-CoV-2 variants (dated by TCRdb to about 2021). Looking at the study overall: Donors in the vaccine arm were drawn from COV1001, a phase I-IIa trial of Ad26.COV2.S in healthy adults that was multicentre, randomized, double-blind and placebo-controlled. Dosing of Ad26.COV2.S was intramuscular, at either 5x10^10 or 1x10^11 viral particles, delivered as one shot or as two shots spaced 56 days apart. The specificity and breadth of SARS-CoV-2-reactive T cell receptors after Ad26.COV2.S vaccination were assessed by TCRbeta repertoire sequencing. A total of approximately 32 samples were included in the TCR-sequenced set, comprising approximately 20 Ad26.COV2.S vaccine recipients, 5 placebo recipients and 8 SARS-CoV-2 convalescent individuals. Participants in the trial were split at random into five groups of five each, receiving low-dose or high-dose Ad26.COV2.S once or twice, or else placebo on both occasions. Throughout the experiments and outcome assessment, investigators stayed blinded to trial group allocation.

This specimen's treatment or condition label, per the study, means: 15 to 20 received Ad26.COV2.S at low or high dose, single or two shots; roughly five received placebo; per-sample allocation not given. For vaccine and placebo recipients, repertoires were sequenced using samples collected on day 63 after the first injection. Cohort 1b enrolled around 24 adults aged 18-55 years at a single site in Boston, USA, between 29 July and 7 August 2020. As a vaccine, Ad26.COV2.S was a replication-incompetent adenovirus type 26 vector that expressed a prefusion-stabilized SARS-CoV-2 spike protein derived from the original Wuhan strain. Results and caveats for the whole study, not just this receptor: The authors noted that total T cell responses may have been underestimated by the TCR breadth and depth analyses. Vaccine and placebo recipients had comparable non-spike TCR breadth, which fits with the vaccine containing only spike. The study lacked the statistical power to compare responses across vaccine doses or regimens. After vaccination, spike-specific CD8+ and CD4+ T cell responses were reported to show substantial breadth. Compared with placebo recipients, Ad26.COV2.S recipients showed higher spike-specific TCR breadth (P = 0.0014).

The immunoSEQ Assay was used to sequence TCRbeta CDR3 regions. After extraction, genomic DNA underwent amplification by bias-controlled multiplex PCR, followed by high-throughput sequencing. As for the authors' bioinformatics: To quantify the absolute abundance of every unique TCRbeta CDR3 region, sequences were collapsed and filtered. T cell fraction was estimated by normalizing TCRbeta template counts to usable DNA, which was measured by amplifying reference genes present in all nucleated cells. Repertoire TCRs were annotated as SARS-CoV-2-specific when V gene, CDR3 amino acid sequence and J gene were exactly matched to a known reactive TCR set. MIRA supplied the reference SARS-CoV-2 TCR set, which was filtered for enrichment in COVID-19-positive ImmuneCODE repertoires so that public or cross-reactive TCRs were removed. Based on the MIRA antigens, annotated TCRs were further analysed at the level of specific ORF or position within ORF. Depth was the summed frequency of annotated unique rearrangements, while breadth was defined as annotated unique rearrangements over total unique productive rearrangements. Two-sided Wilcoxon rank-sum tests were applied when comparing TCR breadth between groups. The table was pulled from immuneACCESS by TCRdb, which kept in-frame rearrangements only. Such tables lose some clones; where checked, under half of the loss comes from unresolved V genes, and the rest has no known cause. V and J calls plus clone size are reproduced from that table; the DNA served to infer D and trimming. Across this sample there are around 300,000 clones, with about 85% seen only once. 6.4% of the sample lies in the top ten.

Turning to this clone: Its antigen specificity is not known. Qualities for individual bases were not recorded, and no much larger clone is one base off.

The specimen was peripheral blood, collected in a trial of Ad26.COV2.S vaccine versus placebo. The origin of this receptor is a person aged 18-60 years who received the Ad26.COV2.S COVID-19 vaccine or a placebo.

The base sequence is TGTGCCACCTCAAACCGACTAGCGGGATCGAACACCGGGGAGCTGTTTTTT. It specifies CATSNRLAGSNTGELFF. In this chain, TRBV19 is recombined with TRBJ2-2, and 11 junction bases match TRBD2. Taken from the germline V gene (reference sequence), the CDR1 and CDR2 loops are LNHDA and SQIVND. There are 17 amino acids in the CDR3, from cysteine to phenylalanine inclusive. Just CDR3 DNA is preserved here, 51 bases in frame from base 1. V ends up 10 bases short and J 0 bases short, with an unmatched junction base count of 10.